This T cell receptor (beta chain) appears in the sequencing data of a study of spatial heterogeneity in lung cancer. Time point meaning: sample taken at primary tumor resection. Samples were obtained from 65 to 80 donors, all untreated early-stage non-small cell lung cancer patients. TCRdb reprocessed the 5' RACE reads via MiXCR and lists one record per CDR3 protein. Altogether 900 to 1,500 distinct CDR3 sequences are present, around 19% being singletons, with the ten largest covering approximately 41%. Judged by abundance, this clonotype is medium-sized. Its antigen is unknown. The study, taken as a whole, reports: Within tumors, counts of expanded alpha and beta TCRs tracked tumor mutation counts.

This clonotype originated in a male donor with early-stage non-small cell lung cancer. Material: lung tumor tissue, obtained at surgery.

In nucleotides, the CDR3 is TGTGCCAGCAGCCAAAGAATCTCTGGGGCCAACGTCCTGACTTTC. This encodes CASSQRISGANVLTF. The rearrangement joins TRBV3-1 to TRBJ2-6; D gene unclear. Trimming removed 2 bases from V and 0 bases from J, with 5 bases in between. The CDR3 totals 15 residues. Germline CDR1 is LGHDT and CDR2 is YNNKEL (reference sequence).